One and the same sample provided the 26 T cell receptor beta chains below, sequenced in a study of Ad26.COV2.S vaccination and SARS-CoV-2 variants. Sequenced by immunoSEQ multiplex PCR; TCRdb stores in-frame clones only, minus some. The repertoire holds about 350,000 clones, approximately 90% seen once, with 3% to 4% in the top ten. The sample in question was peripheral blood, obtained after recovery from COVID-19. The receptor source for this set is a human donor who had recovered from COVID-19.

The CDR3 bases are TGCGCCAGCAGCCAAGAGGGAGGACGGGCAGATACGCAGTATTTT. Amino acids: CASSQEGGRADTQYF. The chain employs TRBV4-3 and TRBJ2-3, with a possible D match to TRBD2 (6 bases). Trimming stripped 0 bases from V and 4 bases from J, with 11 bases between. Germline V gene sequence: CDR1 LGHNA, CDR2 YSLEER. CDR3 size: 15 residues.

The chain is built from TRBV7-9 and TRBJ2-3; 12 bases agree with TRBD1. The CDR3 length is 14 residues. After removal of 3 bases from V and 6 bases from J, the junction contained 1 base not matched to a gene. Germline-derived CDR1 and CDR2 are SEHNR and FQNEAQ (reference sequence). CDR3 amino acids: CASSFGTGGDTQYF. The CDR3 region has the DNA TGTGCCAGCAGCTTTGGGACAGGGGGCGATACGCAGTATTTT.

V gene TRBV6-6 combines with J gene TRBJ1-4; D unclear. V was trimmed by 0 bases and J by 5 bases, leaving 10 bases between them. This CDR3 spans 15 amino acids. Germline assignment: CDR1 MNHNY and CDR2 SVGAGI (reference sequence). This CDR3 reads CASSYSSRVNEKLFF. CDR3 DNA sequence: TGTGCCAGCAGTTACTCGAGCCGGGTAAATGAAAAACTGTTTTTT.

V gene TRBV21-1 combines with J gene TRBJ2-1; TRBD2, the table's D call, was not compared with the DNA. TRBV21-1 is shown as a pseudogene. There are 16 residues in the CDR3. CDR3 in DNA: TGTGCCAGCAGCATAGATAGCTTTAAGGCCCAAGTAGAGCAGTTCTTC. It encodes CASSIDSFKAQVEQFF.

The V gene is TRBV19, the J gene TRBJ1-1; 7 nucleotides line up with TRBD1. This CDR3 spans 16 amino acids. The germline V gene has CDR1 LNHDA and CDR2 SQIVND (reference sequence). V lost 5 bases, J lost 3 bases, and 12 bases stayed unmatched. CDR3 protein: CASSSPPDRVYTEAFF. The CDR3 region has the DNA TGTGCCAGTAGTTCTCCCCCCGACAGGGTATACACTGAAGCTTTCTTT.

The rearrangement joins TRBV5-1 to TRBJ2-5; tentatively, D is TRBD2 (6 bases). Germline lookup yields CDR1 SGHRS and CDR2 YFSETQ. V dropped 4 bases and J dropped 4 bases, with 17 bases sitting between them. The CDR3 runs 15 residues. In nucleotides, the CDR3 is TGCGCCAGCAGCGCCGCCGGGACTGGAGGAGAGACCCAGTACTTC. Translated, it gives CASSAAGTGGETQYF.

This sequence joins TRBV2 and TRBJ2-7; D possibly corresponds to TRBD1 (5 bases). The CDR3 sequence is 12 residues long. Per germline, CDR1 SNHLY and CDR2 FYNNEI. The germline V and J ends were trimmed by 8 bases and 2 bases, with 10 bases remaining between them. The CDR3 nucleotides read TGTGCCAGCTCTCAGGGTCCCTACGAGCAGTACTTC. Residues: CASSQGPYEQYF.

V is TRBV10-3 and J is TRBJ2-3, with D hard to call. Germline V lookup: CDR1 ENHRY, CDR2 SYGVKD. This CDR3 has 14 amino acids. V was clipped by 0 bases and J by 2 bases, with 6 bases between them. CDR3 amino acids: CAISESGVTDTQYF. In DNA form, the CDR3 reads TGTGCCATCAGTGAGTCGGGTGTCACAGATACGCAGTATTTT.

This clone has more than one count but fewer than ten. The chain carries TRBV29-1 and TRBJ1-1, with 12 bases aligning to TRBD1. Losses at the gene ends were 8 bases for V and 5 bases for J; bases not matched to a gene: 12. The germline V gene encodes CDR1 SQVTM and CDR2 ANQGSEA. The CDR3 is 15 residues long. CDR3 DNA: TGCAGCTCCCAGGGGGGACAGGGGGCGCTTACTGAAGCTTTCTTT. Protein: CSSQGGQGALTEAFF. Full variable domain (remainder filled in from reference TRBV29-1 and TRBJ1-1): SAVISQKPSRDICQRGTSLTIQCQVDSQVTMMFWYRQQPGQSLTLIATANQGSEATYESGFVIDKFPISRPNLTFSTLTVSNMSPEDSSIYLCSSQGGQGALTEAFFGQGTRLTVV.

This clone was counted a single time. V usage is TRBV9 and J usage is TRBJ2-3; no clear D gene. CDR1 and CDR2 (germline): SGDLS, YYNGEE. The CDR3 has 11 residues. V lost 7 bases and J 0 bases, leaving 3 bases between the germline ends. CDR3 region: CASQSTDTQYF. The CDR3, as DNA: TGTGCCAGCCAGAGCACAGATACGCAGTATTTT.

The genes are TRBV7-3 and TRBJ2-2; a possible D gene is TRBD1 (6 bases). There are 14 residues in the CDR3. The germline V and J ends were trimmed by 4 bases and 6 bases, with 12 bases remaining between them. Germline CDR1 and CDR2: SGHTA and FQGTGA. The CDR3 coding sequence is TGTGCCAGCAGCTCGGACAGCTCGCCCGGGGAGCTGTTTTTT. This gives the protein CASSSDSSPGELFF.

The chain uses TRBV10-2 and TRBJ2-7, with 7 bases identical to TRBD1. V trimming: 7 bases; J trimming: 6 bases; junction bases outside the gene matches: 18. The V gene's germline CDR1 is WSHSY and CDR2 SAAADI. CDR3 length equals 16 residues. The CDR3 DNA reads TGCGCCAGCACCAATAGAGGGGGCGCAACCGGACTCGAGCAGTACTTC. Amino acids: CASTNRGGATGLEQYF.

This chain joins TRBV5-1 and TRBJ1-3; 8 bases align to TRBD1. Trimming took 0 bases from V and 0 from J; bases not matched to a gene: 5. CDR1 is SGHRS, CDR2 YFSETQ, per germline. The CDR3 runs 17 residues. CDR3 in DNA: TGCGCCAGCAGCTTGGCCGGACAGGGCCCCTCTGGAAACACCATATATTTT. It yields the protein CASSLAGQGPSGNTIYF.

The chain recombines TRBV29-1 with TRBJ2-7, with 8 bases aligning to TRBD1. V lost 5 bases and J lost 4; bases outside the gene matches: 10. The V gene's germline CDR1 is SQVTM and CDR2 ANQGSEA. The CDR3 is 14 residues long. CDR3 protein: CSVLYGTGAYEQYF. The CDR3 nucleotides read TGCAGCGTTCTCTACGGGACAGGAGCATACGAGCAGTACTTC.

V gene TRBV7-2 combines with J gene TRBJ2-7, with 8 bases aligning to TRBD1. This CDR3 has 15 residues. The V and J ends lost 3 bases and 0 bases, in that order; junction bases with no gene match: 4. CDR1 is SGHTA and CDR2 is FQGNSA in the germline V gene. The CDR3 reads CASSFITGGSYEQYF. CDR3 nucleotide sequence: TGTGCCAGCAGCTTTATCACAGGGGGCTCCTACGAGCAGTACTTC. The complete variable domain, with remaining parts taken from reference TRBV7-2 and TRBJ2-7, reads GAGVSQSPSNKVTEKGKDVELRCDPISGHTALYWYRQSLGQGLEFLIYFQGNSAPDKSGLPSDRFSAERTGGSVSTLTIQRTQQEDSAVYLCASSFITGGSYEQYFGPGTRLTVT.

This sequence joins TRBV5-6 and TRBJ1-1; D not resolved. This CDR3 is 15 amino acids long. The V and J ends lost 4 bases and 0 bases respectively, with 13 bases between them. Germline lookup yields CDR1 SGHDT and CDR2 YYEEEE. CDR3 amino acids: CASSRRGILNTEAFF. The CDR3 nucleotides read TGTGCCAGCAGCCGCCGCGGAATTTTGAACACTGAAGCTTTCTTT.

This clone has more than one count but fewer than ten. This chain connects TRBV11-2 to TRBJ1-2; possible D gene TRBD1, 6 bases. Germline-derived CDR1 and CDR2 are SGHAT and FQNNGV. This CDR3 comprises 13 residues. V lost 0 bases and J 8 bases, leaving 10 bases between the germline ends. CDR3 coding DNA: TGTGCCAGCAGCTTAGAAAGGGGGGGCGGCTACACCTTC. This translates into CASSLERGGGYTF.

The chain has TRBV6-5 and TRBJ1-3; 8 bases map to TRBD1. The V gene's germline CDR1 is MNHEY and CDR2 SVGAGI. V shed 6 bases and J 5 bases; nucleotides not matched to a gene: 6. This CDR3 region has 14 residues. The CDR3 bases are TGTGCCAGCAGACCTGACAGGGGCAGAAACACCATATATTTT. Translating gives CASRPDRGRNTIYF.

The chain joins TRBV9 to TRBJ2-1, with D maybe TRBD2 (7 bases). Germline CDR1 SGDLS, CDR2 YYNGEE. The CDR3 spans 14 residues. Trimming left V 4 bases short and J 8 bases short, with 16 bases between. The CDR3 DNA reads as TGTGCCAGCAGCTCCTGGGGGGGGCGCGATGAGCAGTTCTTC. Protein: CASSSWGGRDEQFF.

This chain connects TRBV9 to TRBJ1-2, with D tentatively TRBD1 (5 bases). The CDR3 totals 14 residues. Trimming shortened V by 6 bases and J by 3 bases, and 15 bases separated the two germline ends. Looked up from germline, CDR1 is SGDLS and CDR2 is YYNGEE. CDR3 bases: TGTGCCAGCACCTTACGACAGAAGGACTATGGCTACACCTTC. It is translated as CASTLRQKDYGYTF.

The V and J genes are TRBV5-1 and TRBJ1-1; D is possibly TRBD1 (5 bases). V dropped 4 bases and J dropped 5 bases, with 15 bases sitting between them. Germline V lookup: CDR1 SGHRS, CDR2 YFSETQ. CDR3 length: 14 residues. CDR3 region: CASSPDGGPTEAFF. The DNA for the CDR3 is TGCGCCAGCAGCCCGGACGGGGGTCCAACTGAAGCTTTCTTT.

The chain is built from TRBV2 and TRBJ1-6; D not certain. This CDR3 is 13 amino acids long. The germline CDR1 and CDR2 sequences are SNHLY and FYNNEI. Trimming pared 8 bases from V and 3 bases from J, leaving 8 bases between. The CDR3 protein is CASLGGYNSPLHF. The CDR3 nucleotides are TGTGCCAGCCTCGGTGGCTATAATTCACCCCTCCACTTT. The entire variable domain, with the rest obtained from reference TRBV2 and TRBJ1-6, is as follows: EPEVTQTPSHQVTQMGQEVILRCVPISNHLYFYWYRQILGQKVEFLVSFYNNEISEKSEIFDDQFSVERPDGSNFTLKIRSTKLEDSAMYFCASLGGYNSPLHFGNGTRLTVT.

This clone was observed once. The chain couples TRBV3-1 (or the pseudogene TRBV3-2) to TRBJ2-3, with TRBD2 as a possible D gene (6 bases). Trimming cost V 5 bases and J 3 bases, with 18 bases left between them. Per the germline V gene, CDR1 is LGHDT and CDR2 is YNNKEL (reference sequence). The CDR3 sequence is 16 residues long. The CDR3 loop is CASSARSGVGTDTQYF. DNA for the CDR3: TGTGCCAGCAGCGCTAGATCGGGGGTAGGGACAGATACGCAGTATTTT.

The chain couples TRBV7-9 to TRBJ2-5, with 7 positions matching TRBD1. CDR1 and CDR2 (germline): SEHNR, FQNEAQ (reference sequence). This CDR3 has 12 amino acids. The J segment lost 5 bases and the V segment lost 6 bases, leaving 3 bases of the junction unmatched. CDR3 sequence: CASSDRVETQYF. The CDR3 nucleotides read TGTGCCAGCAGTGACAGGGTCGAGACCCAGTACTTC. Full variable domain (missing parts from reference TRBV7-9 and TRBJ2-5): DTGVSQNPRHKITKRGQNVTFRCDPISEHNRLYWYRQTLGQGPEFLTYFQNEAQLEKSRLLSDRFSAERPKGSFSTLEIQRTEQGDSAMYLCASSDRVETQYFGPGTRLLVL.

The chain links TRBV6-5 to TRBJ1-1; D is unresolved. This CDR3 is 13 amino acids long. Trimming cost V 5 bases and J 4 bases, with 11 bases left between them. CDR1 MNHEY and CDR2 SVGAGI come from the germline V gene. CDR3 residues: CASSQFGPTEAFF. The CDR3 DNA is TGTGCCAGCAGTCAGTTCGGACCCACTGAAGCTTTCTTT.

This clone was recorded only once. The CDR3 nucleotides are TGTGCCAGCAGCGTAGGAGGGGCCTCTAATGAAAAACTGTTTTTT. This codes for CASSVGGASNEKLFF. The chain carries TRBV9 and TRBJ1-4; D may be TRBD1 (5 bases). The CDR3 totals 15 residues. With 0 bases removed from V and 3 bases from J, the gap between germline ends came to 9 bases. Germline V lookup: CDR1 SGDLS, CDR2 YYNGEE.